This TCR beta chain was obtained from a study of OX40 agonist ivuxolimab in advanced cancers. Study summary: Enrollees could have had prior anti-PD-1, anti-PD-L1 or anti-CTLA-4 therapy, which approximately 40% had received.

Study-wide findings and caveats: The CD4+ and CD8+ T cells in the blood had expanded clonally by week 6 at 0.1 to 3.0 mg/kg. Compared with CD4+, CD8+ T cells on average had more expanded clones.

Details on this clone: Antigen specificity is unknown.

From germline, CDR1 is MNHEY and CDR2 SMNVEV (reference sequence). V shed 2 bases and J shed 5 bases, with 10 bases lying between them. CDR3 size: 13 residues. The table came from immunoSEQ multiplex PCR; TCRdb's copy has only in-frame clones and leaves some out. The table records some 16,000 clones, 76% of them present only once. Enrollment shut out patients with autoimmune disease history or systemic immunosuppression. This chain joins TRBV27 and TRBJ2-7; tentatively, D is TRBD2 (5 bases). The source is an adult with an advanced solid tumor such as melanoma, head and neck, liver or kidney cancer. The specimen was CD4+ or CD8+ T cells sorted from blood, collected in a trial of the OX40 agonist ivuxolimab. CDR3 region: CASSLPGFHEQYF. The CDR3 DNA follows: TGTGCCAGCAGTTTACCGGGATTCCACGAGCAGTACTTC.